The clone carrying this TCR beta chain was seen a few times. The data belong to a study of T-cell memory formation after mild COVID-19. The CDR3 extends over 14 amino acids. Deletions cut 2 bases from V and 6 bases from J, with 11 bases between. The germline V gene encodes CDR1 KGHSH and CDR2 LQKENI. Each CDR3 protein gets one entry after TCRdb re-called the 5' RACE reads with MiXCR. The sample holds a few hundred thousand distinct CDR3 sequences, roughly 9.4% seen once. The clonotype comes from a young man who had mild COVID-19 (a few samples of this study predate the infection). Cell type and time point are not known. Sequenced: PBMCs or a T cell subset sorted from them (not recorded which). This chain links TRBV18 with TRBJ2-1, with D perhaps TRBD2 (5 bases). The CDR3 DNA sequence: TGTGCCAGCTCACCATGGGTTCGGGGCAATGAGCAGTTCTTC. As protein: CASSPWVRGNEQFF.